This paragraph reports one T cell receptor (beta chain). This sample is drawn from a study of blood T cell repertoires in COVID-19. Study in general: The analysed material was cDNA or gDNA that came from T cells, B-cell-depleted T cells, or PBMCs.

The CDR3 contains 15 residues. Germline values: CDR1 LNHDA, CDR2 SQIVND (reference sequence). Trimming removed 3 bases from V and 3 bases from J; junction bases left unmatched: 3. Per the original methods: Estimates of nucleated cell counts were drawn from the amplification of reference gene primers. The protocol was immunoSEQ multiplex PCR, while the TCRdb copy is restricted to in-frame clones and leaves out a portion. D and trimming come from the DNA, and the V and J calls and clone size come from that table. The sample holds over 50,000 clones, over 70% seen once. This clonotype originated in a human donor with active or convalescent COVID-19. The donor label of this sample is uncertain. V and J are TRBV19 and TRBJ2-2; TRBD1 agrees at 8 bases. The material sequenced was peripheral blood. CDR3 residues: CASSMVDRDTGELFF. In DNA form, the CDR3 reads TGTGCCAGTAGTATGGTGGACAGGGACACCGGGGAGCTGTTTTTT.